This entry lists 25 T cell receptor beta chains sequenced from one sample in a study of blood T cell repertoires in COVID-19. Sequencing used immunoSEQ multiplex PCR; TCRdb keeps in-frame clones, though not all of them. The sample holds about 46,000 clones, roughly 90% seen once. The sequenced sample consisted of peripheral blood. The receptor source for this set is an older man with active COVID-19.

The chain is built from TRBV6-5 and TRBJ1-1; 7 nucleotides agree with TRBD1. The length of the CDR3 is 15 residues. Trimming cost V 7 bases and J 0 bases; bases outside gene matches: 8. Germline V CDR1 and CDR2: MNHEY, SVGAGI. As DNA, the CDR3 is TGTGCCAGCAACTTACTAGGGACAGTGAACACTGAAGCTTTCTTT. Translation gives CASNLLGTVNTEAFF.

CDR3 residues: CASSQTSGGYNEQFF. In nucleotides, the CDR3 is TGTGCCAGCAGTCAAACTAGCGGGGGGTACAATGAGCAGTTCTTC. V gene TRBV6-5 combines with J gene TRBJ2-1; 12 bases are shared with TRBD2. The V gene end was trimmed by 5 bases and the J gene end by 4 bases; junction bases not matched to a gene: 3. CDR1 MNHEY and CDR2 SVGAGI come from the germline V gene. The CDR3 is 15 amino acids.

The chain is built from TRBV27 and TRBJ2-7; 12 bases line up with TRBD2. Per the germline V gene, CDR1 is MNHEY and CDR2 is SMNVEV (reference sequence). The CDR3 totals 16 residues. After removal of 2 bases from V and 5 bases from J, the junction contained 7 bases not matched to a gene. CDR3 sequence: CASSLILAGGPHEQYF. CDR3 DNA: TGTGCCAGCAGTTTAATCCTAGCGGGAGGGCCGCACGAGCAGTACTTC.

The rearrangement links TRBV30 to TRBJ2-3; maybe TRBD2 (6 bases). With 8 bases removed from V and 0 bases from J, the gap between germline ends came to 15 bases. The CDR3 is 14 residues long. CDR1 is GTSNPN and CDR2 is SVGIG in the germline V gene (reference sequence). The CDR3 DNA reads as TGTGCCGCTCGCGGGGAAACTAGCACAGATACGCAGTATTTT. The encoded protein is CAARGETSTDTQYF.

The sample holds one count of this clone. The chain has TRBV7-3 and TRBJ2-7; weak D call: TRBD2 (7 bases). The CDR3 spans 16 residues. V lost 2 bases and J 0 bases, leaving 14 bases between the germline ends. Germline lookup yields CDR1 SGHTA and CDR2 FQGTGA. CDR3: CASSLAGAASSYEQYF. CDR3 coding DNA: TGTGCCAGCAGCTTAGCGGGGGCAGCGAGCTCCTACGAGCAGTACTTC.

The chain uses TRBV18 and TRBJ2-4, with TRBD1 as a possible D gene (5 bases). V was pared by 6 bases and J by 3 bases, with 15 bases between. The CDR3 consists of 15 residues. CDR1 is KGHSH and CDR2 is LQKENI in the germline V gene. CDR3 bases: TGTGCCAGCTCCCAGATCAAGACAGACAAAAACATTCAGTACTTC. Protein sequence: CASSQIKTDKNIQYF.

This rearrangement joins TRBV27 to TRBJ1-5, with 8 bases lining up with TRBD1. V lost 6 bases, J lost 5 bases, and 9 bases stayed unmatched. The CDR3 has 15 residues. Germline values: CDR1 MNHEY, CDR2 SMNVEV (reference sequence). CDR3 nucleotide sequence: TGTGCCAGCAGGGGAGGATACAGGGGGGATCAGCCCCAGCATTTT. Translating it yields CASRGGYRGDQPQHF.

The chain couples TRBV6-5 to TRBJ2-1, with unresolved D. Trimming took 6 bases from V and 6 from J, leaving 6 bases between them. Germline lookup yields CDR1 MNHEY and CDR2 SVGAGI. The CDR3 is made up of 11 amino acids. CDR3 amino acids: CASRLANEQFF. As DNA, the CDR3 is TGTGCCAGCAGATTAGCCAATGAGCAGTTCTTC.

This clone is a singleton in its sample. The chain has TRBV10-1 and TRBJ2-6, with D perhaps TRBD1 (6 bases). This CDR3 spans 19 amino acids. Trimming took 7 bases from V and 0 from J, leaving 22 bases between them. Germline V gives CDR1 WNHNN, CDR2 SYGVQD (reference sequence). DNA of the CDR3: TGCGCCAGCAACCCATTGCCTTTTATACAGGGCTCTGGGGCCAACGTCCTGACTTTC. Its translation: CASNPLPFIQGSGANVLTF.

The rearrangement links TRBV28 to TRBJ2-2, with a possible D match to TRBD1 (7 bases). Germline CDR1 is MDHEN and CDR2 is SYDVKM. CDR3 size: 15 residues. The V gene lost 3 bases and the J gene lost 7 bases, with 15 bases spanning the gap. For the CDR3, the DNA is TGTGCCAGCAGTTTTTCAGGGGGGCGAGGCGGGGAGCTGTTTTTT. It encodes CASSFSGGRGGELFF.

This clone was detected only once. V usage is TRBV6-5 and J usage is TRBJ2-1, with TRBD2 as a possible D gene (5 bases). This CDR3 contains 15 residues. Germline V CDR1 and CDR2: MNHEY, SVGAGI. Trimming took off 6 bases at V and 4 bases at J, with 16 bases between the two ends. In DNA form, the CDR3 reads TGTGCCAGCAGGAACGCGGGCGGGCCGTACAATGAGCAGTTCTTC. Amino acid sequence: CASRNAGGPYNEQFF.

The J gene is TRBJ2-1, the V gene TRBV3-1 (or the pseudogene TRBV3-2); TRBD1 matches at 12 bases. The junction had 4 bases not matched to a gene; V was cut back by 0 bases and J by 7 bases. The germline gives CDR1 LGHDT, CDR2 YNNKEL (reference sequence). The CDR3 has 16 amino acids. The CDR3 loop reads CASSQDGGQGANEQFF. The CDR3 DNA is TGTGCCAGCAGCCAAGACGGGGGACAGGGGGCAAATGAGCAGTTCTTC.

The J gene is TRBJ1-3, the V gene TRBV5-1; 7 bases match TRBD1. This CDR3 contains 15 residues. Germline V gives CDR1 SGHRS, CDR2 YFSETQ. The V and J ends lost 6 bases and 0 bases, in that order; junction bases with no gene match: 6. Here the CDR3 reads CASKTGQLSGNTIYF. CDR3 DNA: TGCGCCAGCAAGACGGGACAGCTCTCTGGAAACACCATATATTTT.

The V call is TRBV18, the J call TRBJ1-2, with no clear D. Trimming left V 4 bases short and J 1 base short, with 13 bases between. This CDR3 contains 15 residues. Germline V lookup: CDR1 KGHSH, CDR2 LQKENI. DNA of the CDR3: TGTGCCAGCTCACGGGCGGGCAGAGATAACTATGGCTACACCTTC. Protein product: CASSRAGRDNYGYTF.

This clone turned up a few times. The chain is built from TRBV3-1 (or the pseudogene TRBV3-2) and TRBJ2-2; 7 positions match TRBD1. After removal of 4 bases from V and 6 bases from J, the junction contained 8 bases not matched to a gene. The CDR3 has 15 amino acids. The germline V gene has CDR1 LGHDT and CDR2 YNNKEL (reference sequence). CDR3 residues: CASSRRQGWAGELFF. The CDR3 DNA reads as TGTGCCAGCAGCCGACGACAGGGTTGGGCCGGGGAGCTGTTTTTT.

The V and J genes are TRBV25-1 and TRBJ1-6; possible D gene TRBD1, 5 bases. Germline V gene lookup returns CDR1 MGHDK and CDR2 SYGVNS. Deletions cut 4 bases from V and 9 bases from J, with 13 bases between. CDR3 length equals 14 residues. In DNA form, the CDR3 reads TGTGCCAGCAGTGGGTTGGGGCAGGGTTCACCCCTCCACTTT. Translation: CASSGLGQGSPLHF.

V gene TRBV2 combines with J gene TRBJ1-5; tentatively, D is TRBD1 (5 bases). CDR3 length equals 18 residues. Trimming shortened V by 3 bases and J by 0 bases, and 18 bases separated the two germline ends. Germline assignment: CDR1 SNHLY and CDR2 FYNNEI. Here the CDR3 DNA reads TGTGCCAGCAGTGAGCGGGGCCCAGGAGCGGGTAGCAATCAGCCCCAGCATTTT. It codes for CASSERGPGAGSNQPQHF.

CDR3 DNA sequence: TGTGCCAGCGGGGGGTCAGAGGCCGGGGAGCTGTTTTTT. Its protein product is CASGGSEAGELFF. This chain links TRBV2 with TRBJ2-2; tentatively, D is TRBD2 (6 bases). Trimming stripped 8 bases from V and 6 bases from J, with 13 bases between. This CDR3 contains 13 residues. Germline CDR1 SNHLY, CDR2 FYNNEI.

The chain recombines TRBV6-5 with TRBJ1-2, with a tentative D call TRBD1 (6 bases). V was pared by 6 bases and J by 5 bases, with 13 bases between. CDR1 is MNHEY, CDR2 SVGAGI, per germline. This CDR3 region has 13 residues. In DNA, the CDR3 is TGTGCCAGCAGCTCCGCCCAGGGGTATGGCTACACCTTC. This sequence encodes CASSSAQGYGYTF.

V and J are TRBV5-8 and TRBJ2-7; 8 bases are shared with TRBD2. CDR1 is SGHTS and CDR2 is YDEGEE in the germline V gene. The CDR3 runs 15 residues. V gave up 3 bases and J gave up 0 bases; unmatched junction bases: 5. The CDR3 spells CASSYGGRSSYEQYF. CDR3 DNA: TGTGCCAGCAGCTACGGCGGGAGGAGCTCCTACGAGCAGTACTTC.

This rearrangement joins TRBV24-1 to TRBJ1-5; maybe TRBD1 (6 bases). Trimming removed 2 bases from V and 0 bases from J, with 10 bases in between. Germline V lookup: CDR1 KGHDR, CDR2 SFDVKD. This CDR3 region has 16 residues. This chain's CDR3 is CATSDSGQLSNQPQHF. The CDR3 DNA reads TGTGCCACCAGTGATTCCGGACAGCTTAGCAATCAGCCCCAGCATTTT.

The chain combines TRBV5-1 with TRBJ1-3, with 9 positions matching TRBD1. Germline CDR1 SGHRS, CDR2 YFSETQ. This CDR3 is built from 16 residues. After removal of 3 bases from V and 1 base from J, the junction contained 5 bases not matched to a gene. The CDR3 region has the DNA TGCGCCAGCAGCTCCAGCGGACAGGGGTCTGGAAACACCATATATTTT. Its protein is CASSSSGQGSGNTIYF.

The CDR3 is CASSQESGADSEQFF. CDR3 DNA sequence: TGCGCCAGCAGCCAAGAATCTGGGGCCGACAGTGAGCAGTTCTTC. The chain links TRBV4-3 to TRBJ2-1; perhaps TRBD1 as D (5 bases). This CDR3 comprises 15 residues. V was cut by 0 bases and J by 9 bases, with 15 bases left in between. Per the germline V gene, CDR1 is LGHNA and CDR2 is YSLEER.

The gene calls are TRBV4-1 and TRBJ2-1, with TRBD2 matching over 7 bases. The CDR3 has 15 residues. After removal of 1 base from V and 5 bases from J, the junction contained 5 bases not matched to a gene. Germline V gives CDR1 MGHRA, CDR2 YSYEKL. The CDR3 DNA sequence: TGCGCCAGCAGCCAAGGGGAGGGATCAGACAATGAGCAGTTCTTC. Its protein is CASSQGEGSDNEQFF.

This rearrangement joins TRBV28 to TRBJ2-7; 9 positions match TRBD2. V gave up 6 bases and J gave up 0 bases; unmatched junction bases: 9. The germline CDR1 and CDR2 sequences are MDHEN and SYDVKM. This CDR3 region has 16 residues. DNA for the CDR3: TGTGCCAGCAGAGGTAGCGGGAGCCAAATCTCCTACGAGCAGTACTTC. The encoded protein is CASRGSGSQISYEQYF.